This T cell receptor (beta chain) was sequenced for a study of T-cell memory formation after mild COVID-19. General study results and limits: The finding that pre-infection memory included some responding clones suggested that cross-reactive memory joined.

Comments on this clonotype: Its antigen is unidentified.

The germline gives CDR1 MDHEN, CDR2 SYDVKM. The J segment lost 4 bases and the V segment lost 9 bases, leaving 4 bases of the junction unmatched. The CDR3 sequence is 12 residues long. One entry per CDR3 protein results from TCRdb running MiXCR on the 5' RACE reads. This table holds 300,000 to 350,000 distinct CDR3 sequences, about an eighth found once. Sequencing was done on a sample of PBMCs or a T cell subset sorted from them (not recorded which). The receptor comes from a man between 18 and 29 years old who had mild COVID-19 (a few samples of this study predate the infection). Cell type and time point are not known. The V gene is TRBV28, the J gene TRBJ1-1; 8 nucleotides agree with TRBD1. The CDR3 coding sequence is TGTGCCAGTCACACAGGGGGCACTGAAGCTTTCTTT. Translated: CASHTGGTEAFF.